This record concerns one T cell receptor beta chain sequence. The antigen remains undetermined. Amplification used 60 Vbeta primers and 13 Jbeta primers. Clones were read by immunoSEQ multiplex PCR, and TCRdb kept only the in-frame ones, dropping some. The sample contains 120,000 to 150,000 clones, 64% of which appear only once. This entry belongs to a study of cytomegalovirus exposure and HLA in healthy donors. Overall study results and limits: In a later analysis, compared with equally common non-associated chains, HLA-associated beta chains were more expanded.

CDR1 is SGHTS and CDR2 is YDEGEE in the germline V gene. The CDR3 has 16 residues. Losses at the gene ends were 3 bases for V and 5 bases for J; bases not matched to a gene: 11. This clonotype was obtained from a woman younger than 45 in good health and CMV-seropositive. The chain joins TRBV5-8 to TRBJ1-2; 9 positions agree with TRBD1. Sequenced: PBMCs. In DNA, the CDR3 is TGTGCCAGCAGCTCGGACAGGGGAAGGCTTGGGTATGGCTACACCTTC. Translating it yields CASSSDRGRLGYGYTF.